These T cell receptor beta chains were read from a single sample in a study of blood T cell repertoires in COVID-19. Generated by immunoSEQ multiplex PCR, the TCRdb table keeps only in-frame clones and is missing some. This table has some 200,000 clones, more than 70% appearing once. Sequenced input: PBMCs or T cells enriched from blood (not recorded which). The receptors originated from a woman between 18 and 29 years old who had recovered from COVID-19. Both conserved end residues are part of each CDR3. A D gene is named only where the DNA matches it firmly. The size field is filled for only some rows; it gives once, few, many or a size class.

V	size	D	J	CDR3	DNA
TRBV20-1	once	-	TRBJ1-6	CNPPGESPLHF	TGCAACCCCCCCGGGGAGTCACCCCTCCACTTT
TRBV5-1	-	TRBD2	TRBJ2-1	CASRRDQIIAGDTNEQFF	TGCGCCAGCAGGAGGGACCAAATCATAGCGGGGGATACCAATGAGCAGTTCTTC
TRBV28	-	TRBD1	TRBJ1-4	CASRSQGEGEKLFF	TGTGCCAGCAGATCACAGGGGGAAGGTGAAAAACTGTTTTTT
TRBV2	-	TRBD1	TRBJ1-5	CASSGQGDRQPQHF	TGTGCCAGCAGTGGACAGGGGGATCGTCAGCCCCAGCATTTT
TRBV7-2	-	TRBD2	TRBJ2-4	CASRAGGGNIQYF	TGTGCCAGCAGGGCTGGCGGGGGGAACATTCAGTACTTC
TRBV4-1	-	TRBD2	TRBJ2-3	CASSHPLAGGQYF	TGCGCCAGCAGCCACCCACTAGCGGGGGGGCAGTATTTT
TRBV30	-	-	TRBJ1-5	CAWSVTGGSGQPQHF	TGTGCCTGGAGTGTAACCGGAGGGTCCGGACAGCCCCAGCATTTT
TRBV27	-	TRBD1	TRBJ1-1	CAVTRQGGTEAFF	TGTGCCGTTACCAGACAGGGTGGGACTGAAGCTTTCTTT
TRBV28	-	-	TRBJ1-3	CASSRTGNTIYF	TGTGCCAGCAGTCGTACTGGAAACACCATATATTTT
TRBV11-2	-	TRBD1	TRBJ1-2	CASSPNRGGGYTF	TGTGCCAGCAGCCCGAACAGGGGAGGTGGCTACACCTTC
TRBV30	-	-	TRBJ1-2	CAWSVGGVIYGYTF	TGTGCCTGGAGTGTGGGCGGGGTGATCTATGGCTACACCTTC
TRBV15	-	-	TRBJ2-5	CATSSRLAETQYF	TGTGCCACCAGCAGTAGGTTAGCAGAGACCCAGTACTTC
TRBV6-4	-	-	TRBJ1-1	CASSDLQGGRAFF	TGTGCCAGCAGTGACTTGCAGGGTGGACGAGCTTTCTTT
TRBV14	-	TRBD1	TRBJ2-5	CASSQVWDRILETQYF	TGTGCCAGCAGCCAAGTTTGGGACAGGATATTAGAGACCCAGTACTTC
TRBV12-5	once	-	TRBJ2-1	CASGLILSNEQFF	TGTGCTAGTGGTTTGATCCTGTCCAATGAGCAGTTCTTC
TRBV19	-	-	TRBJ1-1	CASRWGTGTKTFF	-
TRBV27	few	TRBD1	TRBJ2-4	CASSFLGTENIQYF	TGTGCCAGCAGTTTTCTGGGGACAGAGAACATTCAGTACTTC
TRBV3-1/TRBV3-2	-	TRBD1	TRBJ1-5	CASSQGDSTFQPQHF	TGTGCCAGCAGCCAAGGGGACAGCACTTTTCAGCCCCAGCATTTT
TRBV6-5	-	-	TRBJ1-2	CASRGGYGYTF	TGTGCCAGCCGGGGGGGCTATGGCTACACCTTC
TRBV7-9	-	-	TRBJ1-6	CASSQQGSYNSPLHF	TGTGCCAGCAGCCAACAGGGTTCCTATAATTCACCCCTCCACTTT
TRBV19	-	-	TRBJ2-5	CASSTGGLGETQYF	TGTGCCAGTAGTACCGGGGGTCTAGGGGAGACCCAGTACTTC
TRBV28	-	TRBD2	TRBJ2-1	CATLAGGPHNEQFF	TGTGCCACCTTAGCGGGGGGACCTCACAATGAGCAGTTCTTC
TRBV30	once	TRBD1	TRBJ1-1	CAWSRDRENTEAFF	TGTGCCTGGAGTAGGGACAGGGAGAACACTGAAGCTTTCTTT
TRBV6-5	-	-	TRBJ2-3	CAGLEGTTDTQYF	TGTGCCGGGTTAGAGGGGACTACAGATACGCAGTATTTT
TRBV2	-	-	TRBJ1-2	CASSERQGVWGYTF	TGTGCCAGCAGTGAACGGCAGGGCGTTTGGGGCTACACCTTC
TRBV4-1	-	-	TRBJ2-5	CASSQGSQETQYF	TGCGCCAGCAGCCAAGGCAGCCAAGAGACCCAGTACTTC
TRBV18	-	-	TRBJ1-1	CASSPPASGEAFF	TGTGCCAGCTCACCACCCGCATCGGGAGAAGCTTTCTTT
TRBV11-2	-	TRBD2	TRBJ2-1	CASSPEAGGPSSYNEQFF	TGTGCCAGCAGCCCCGAGGCGGGGGGGCCGAGCTCCTACAATGAGCAGTTCTTC
TRBV28	-	-	TRBJ1-1	CASSFLVGFDTEAFF	TGTGCCAGCAGTTTCCTAGTGGGTTTCGACACTGAAGCTTTCTTT
TRBV4-2	-	-	TRBJ2-1	CASSQATSQKDYNEQFF	TGTGCCAGCAGCCAAGCAACTAGCCAGAAGGATTACAATGAGCAGTTCTTC
TRBV10-1	-	TRBD1	TRBJ1-2	CASSGDRGHGYTF	TGCGCCAGCAGTGGGGACAGGGGGCATGGCTACACCTTC
TRBV7-2	-	TRBD2	TRBJ2-7	CASSSIYSGRIYEQYF	TGTGCCAGCAGCTCAATTTATAGCGGGCGAATCTACGAGCAGTACTTC
TRBV5-1	-	TRBD2	TRBJ2-7	CASSLVGGDVGYEQYF	TGCGCCAGCAGCTTGGTTGGGGGGGATGTGGGCTACGAGCAGTACTTC
TRBV12-2	-	-	TRBJ1-4	CASRCPPGDYGEKLFF	TGTGCAAGTCGCTGCCCACCGGGGGACTACGGTGAAAAACTGTTTTTT
TRBV2	-	-	TRBJ1-1	CASSDRENTEAFF	TGTGCCAGCAGTGATAGAGAAAACACTGAAGCTTTCTTT
TRBV5-1	-	-	TRBJ2-7	CASSPTNTGPYEQYF	TGCGCCAGCAGCCCTACCAATACAGGACCCTACGAGCAGTACTTC
TRBV2	-	TRBD1	TRBJ1-5	CASSGQGAVQPQHF	TGTGCCAGCAGTGGACAGGGGGCGGTTCAGCCCCAGCATTTT
TRBV5-1	-	TRBD1	TRBJ2-7	CASSRGVTGVFHEQYF	TGCGCCAGCAGCCGCGGTGTGACAGGGGTGTTCCACGAGCAGTACTTC
TRBV18	-	TRBD1	TRBJ1-1	CASSPLDRGDTEAFF	TGTGCCAGCTCACCACTGGACAGGGGAGACACTGAAGCTTTCTTT
TRBV5-1	-	-	TRBJ2-7	CASSLRLTEGEQYF	TGCGCCAGCAGCTTGCGTCTTACCGAGGGCGAGCAGTACTTC
TRBV28	-	-	TRBJ2-1	CASSFRGTYNEQFF	TGTGCCAGCAGTTTCAGGGGAACCTACAATGAGCAGTTCTTC
TRBV6-5	-	-	TRBJ2-3	CASSLPRTTGTDTQYF	TGTGCCAGCAGTTTACCCCGGACAACCGGGACAGATACGCAGTATTTT
TRBV7-6	-	TRBD1	TRBJ2-7	CASSGQEFYEQYF	TGTGCCAGCAGCGGACAGGAATTCTACGAGCAGTACTTC